This TCR beta chain was retrieved from a study of blood T cells in healthy people across ages. This clonotype was found once. A J-beta primer mix and a sample-barcoded 5' primer were used in a second PCR of about 7 to 12 cycles. Using its own MiXCR run on the 5' RACE reads, TCRdb lists one record per CDR3 protein. The table lists 380,000 or so distinct CDR3 sequences, roughly half of them singletons. The CDR3 is made up of 11 amino acids. The V and J ends lost 7 bases and 8 bases respectively, with 11 bases between them. CDR1 is SGHTA and CDR2 is FQGNSA in the germline V gene. The receptor's source is a man aged 60 to 69 in good health. The chain joins TRBV7-2 to TRBJ1-2; D call uncertain. The sample comprised blood. The CDR3 DNA follows: TGTGCCAGCACCCTATCCCGGGGCTACACCTTC. Translating it yields CASTLSRGYTF.